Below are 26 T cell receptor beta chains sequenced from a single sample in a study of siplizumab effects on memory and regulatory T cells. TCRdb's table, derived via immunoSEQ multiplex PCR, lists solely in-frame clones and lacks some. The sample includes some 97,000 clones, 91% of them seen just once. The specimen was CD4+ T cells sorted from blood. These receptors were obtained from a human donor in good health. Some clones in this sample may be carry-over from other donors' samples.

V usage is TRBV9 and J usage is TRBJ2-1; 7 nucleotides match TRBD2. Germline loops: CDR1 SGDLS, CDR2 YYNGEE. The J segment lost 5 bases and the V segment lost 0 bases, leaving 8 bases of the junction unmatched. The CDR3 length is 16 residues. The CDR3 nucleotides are TGTGCCAGCAGCGTAGGTTTGGCTAGCGGAAACAATGAGCAGTTCTTC. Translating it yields CASSVGLASGNNEQFF.

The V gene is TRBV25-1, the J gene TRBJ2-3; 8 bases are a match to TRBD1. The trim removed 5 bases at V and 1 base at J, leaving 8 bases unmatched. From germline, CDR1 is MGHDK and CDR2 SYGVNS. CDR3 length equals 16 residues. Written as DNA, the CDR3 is TGTGCCAGCAGTCCCTTGCCGGGACAGGGCACAGATACGCAGTATTTT. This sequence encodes CASSPLPGQGTDTQYF.

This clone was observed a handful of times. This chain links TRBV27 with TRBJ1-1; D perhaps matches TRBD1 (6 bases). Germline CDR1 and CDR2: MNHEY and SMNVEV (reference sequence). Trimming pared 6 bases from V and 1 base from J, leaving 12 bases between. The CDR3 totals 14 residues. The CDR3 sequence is CASRNRVENTEAFF. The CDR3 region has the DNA TGTGCCAGCAGGAACAGGGTGGAGAACACTGAAGCTTTCTTT.

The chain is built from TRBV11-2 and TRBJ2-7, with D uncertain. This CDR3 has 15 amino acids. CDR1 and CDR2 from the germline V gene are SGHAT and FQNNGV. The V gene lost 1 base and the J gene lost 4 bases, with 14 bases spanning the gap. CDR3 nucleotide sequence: TGTGCCAGCAGCTTAGTTCGTGACAAGGCGTACGAGCAGTACTTC. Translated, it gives CASSLVRDKAYEQYF.

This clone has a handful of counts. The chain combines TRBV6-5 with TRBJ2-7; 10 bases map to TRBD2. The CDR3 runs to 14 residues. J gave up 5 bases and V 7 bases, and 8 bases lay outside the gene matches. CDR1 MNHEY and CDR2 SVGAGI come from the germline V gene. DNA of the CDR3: TGTGCCAGCACTAGCGGGAGTCGAAGGAACGAGCAGTACTTC. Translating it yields CASTSGSRRNEQYF.

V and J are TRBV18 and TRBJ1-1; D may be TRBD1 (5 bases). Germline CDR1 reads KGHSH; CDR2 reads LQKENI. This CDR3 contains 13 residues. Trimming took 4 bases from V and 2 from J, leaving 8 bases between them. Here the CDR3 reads CASSQQGNTEAFF. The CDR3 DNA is TGTGCCAGCTCACAGCAGGGAAACACTGAAGCTTTCTTT.

The CDR3, as DNA: TGCGCCAGCAGCCAATTTTCAGCCCGCGGTCAGCCCCAGCATTTT. Amino acid sequence: CASSQFSARGQPQHF. The rearrangement joins TRBV4-1 to TRBJ1-5; D gene ambiguous. CDR1 is MGHRA, CDR2 YSYEKL, per germline. V was trimmed by 2 bases and J by 6 bases, leaving 14 bases between them. There are 15 residues in the CDR3.

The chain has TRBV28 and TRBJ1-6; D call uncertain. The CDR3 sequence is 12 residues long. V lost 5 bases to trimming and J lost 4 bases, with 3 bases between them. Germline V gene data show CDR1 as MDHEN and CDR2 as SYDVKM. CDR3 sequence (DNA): TGTGCCAGCAGTATTTATAATTCACCCCTCCACTTT. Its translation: CASSIYNSPLHF.

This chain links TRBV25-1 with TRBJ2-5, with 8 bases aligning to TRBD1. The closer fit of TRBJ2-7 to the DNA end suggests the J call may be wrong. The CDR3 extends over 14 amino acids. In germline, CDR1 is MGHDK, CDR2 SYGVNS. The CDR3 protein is CASSERGQGDEQYF. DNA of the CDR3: TGTGCCAGCAGTGAGAGAGGACAGGGTGACGAGCAGTACTTC.

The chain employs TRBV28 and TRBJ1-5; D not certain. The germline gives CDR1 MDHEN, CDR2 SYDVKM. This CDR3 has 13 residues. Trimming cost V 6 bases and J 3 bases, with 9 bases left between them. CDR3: CASRNGNNQPQHF. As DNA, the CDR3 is TGTGCCAGCAGGAACGGGAACAATCAGCCCCAGCATTTT.

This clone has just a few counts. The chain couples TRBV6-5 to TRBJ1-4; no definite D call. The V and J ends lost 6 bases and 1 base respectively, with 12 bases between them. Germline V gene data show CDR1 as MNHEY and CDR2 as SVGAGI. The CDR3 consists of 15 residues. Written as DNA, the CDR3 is TGTGCCAGCAGCCCCGGCTGGAAAACTAATGAAAAACTGTTTTTT. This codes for CASSPGWKTNEKLFF.

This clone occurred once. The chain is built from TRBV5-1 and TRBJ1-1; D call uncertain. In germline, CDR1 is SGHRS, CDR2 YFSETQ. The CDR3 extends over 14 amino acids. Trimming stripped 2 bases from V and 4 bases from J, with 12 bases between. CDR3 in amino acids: CASSFTVRGTEAFF. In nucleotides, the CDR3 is TGCGCCAGCAGCTTTACGGTCCGGGGCACTGAAGCTTTCTTT.

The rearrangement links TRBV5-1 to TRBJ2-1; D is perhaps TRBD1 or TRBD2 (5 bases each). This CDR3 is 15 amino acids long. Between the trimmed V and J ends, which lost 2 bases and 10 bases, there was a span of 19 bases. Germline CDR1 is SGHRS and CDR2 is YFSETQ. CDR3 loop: CASSFNGDVRGEQFF. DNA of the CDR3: TGCGCCAGCAGCTTTAATGGGGACGTCCGAGGCGAGCAGTTCTTC.

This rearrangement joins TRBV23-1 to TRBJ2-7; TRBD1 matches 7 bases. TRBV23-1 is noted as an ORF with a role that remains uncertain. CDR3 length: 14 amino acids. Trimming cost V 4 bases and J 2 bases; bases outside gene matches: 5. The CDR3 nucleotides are TGCGCCAGCAGTCTTCTGGGGACAGCCTACGAGCAGTACTTC. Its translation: CASSLLGTAYEQYF.

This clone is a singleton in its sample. CDR3 in amino acids: CAARRTASNTGELFF. The DNA for the CDR3 is TGTGCCGCGAGGAGGACAGCTTCTAACACCGGGGAGCTGTTTTTT. The gene calls are TRBV19 and TRBJ2-2; D is perhaps TRBD1 (6 bases). V lost 11 bases and J lost 2, with 18 bases in between. Germline CDR1 reads LNHDA; CDR2 reads SQIVND (reference sequence). This CDR3 is 15 amino acids long. Supplemented by reference TRBV19 and TRBJ2-2, the full variable domain reads DGGITQSPKYLFRKEGQNVTLSCEQNLNHDAMYWYRQDPGQGLRLIYYSQIVNDFQKGDIAEGYSVSREKKESFPLTVTSAQKNPTAFYLCAARRTASNTGELFFGEGSRLTVL.

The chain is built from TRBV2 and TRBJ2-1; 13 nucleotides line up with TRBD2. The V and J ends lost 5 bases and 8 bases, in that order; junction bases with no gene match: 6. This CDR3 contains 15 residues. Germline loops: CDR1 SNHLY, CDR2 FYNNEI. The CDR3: CASSITSGGGHEQFF. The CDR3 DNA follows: TGTGCCAGCAGTATAACTAGCGGGGGGGGACATGAGCAGTTCTTC. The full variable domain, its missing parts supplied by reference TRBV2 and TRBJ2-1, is EPEVTQTPSHQVTQMGQEVILRCVPISNHLYFYWYRQILGQKVEFLVSFYNNEISEKSEIFDDQFSVERPDGSNFTLKIRSTKLEDSAMYFCASSITSGGGHEQFFGPGTRLTVL.

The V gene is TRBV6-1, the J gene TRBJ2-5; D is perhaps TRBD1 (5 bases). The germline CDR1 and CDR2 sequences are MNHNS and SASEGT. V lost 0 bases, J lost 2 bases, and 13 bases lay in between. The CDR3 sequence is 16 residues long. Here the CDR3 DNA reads TGTGCCAGCAGTGAAGCCGTGACAGCTTTACAAGAGACCCAGTACTTC. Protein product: CASSEAVTALQETQYF.

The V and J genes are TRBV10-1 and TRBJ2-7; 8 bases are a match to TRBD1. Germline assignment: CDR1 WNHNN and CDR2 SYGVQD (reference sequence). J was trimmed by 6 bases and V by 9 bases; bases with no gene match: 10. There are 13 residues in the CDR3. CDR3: CASSGQGNGEQYF. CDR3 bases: TGCGCCAGTTCTGGACAGGGAAACGGCGAGCAGTACTTC.

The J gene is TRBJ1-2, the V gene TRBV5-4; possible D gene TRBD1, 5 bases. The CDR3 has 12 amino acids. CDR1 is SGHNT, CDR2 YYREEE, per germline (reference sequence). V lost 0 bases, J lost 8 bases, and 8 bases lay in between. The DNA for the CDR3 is TGTGCCAGCAGCTTGGAAGGGGCCGGCTACACCTTC. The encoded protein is CASSLEGAGYTF.

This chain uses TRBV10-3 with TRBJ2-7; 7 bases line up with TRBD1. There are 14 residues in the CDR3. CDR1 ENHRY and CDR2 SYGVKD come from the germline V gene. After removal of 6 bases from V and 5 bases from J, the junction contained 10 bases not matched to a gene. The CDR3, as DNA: TGTGCCATCAGAAAGACAGGGTCTGTTGACGAGCAGTACTTC. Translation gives CAIRKTGSVDEQYF.

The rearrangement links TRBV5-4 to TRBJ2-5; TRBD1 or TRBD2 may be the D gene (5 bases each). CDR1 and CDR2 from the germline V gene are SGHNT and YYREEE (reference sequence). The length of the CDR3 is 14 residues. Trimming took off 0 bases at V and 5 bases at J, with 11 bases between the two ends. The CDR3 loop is CASSLVGGRETQYF. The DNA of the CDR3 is TGTGCCAGCAGCTTGGTTGGGGGTCGGGAGACCCAGTACTTC.

CDR3 in DNA: TGTGCCAGCAGCTTAGGGGATTCCTATGGCTACACCTTC. Residues: CASSLGDSYGYTF. The chain carries TRBV7-9 and TRBJ1-2; D remains unclear. This CDR3 region has 13 residues. Germline V CDR1 and CDR2: SEHNR, FQNEAQ (reference sequence). The V end was cut by 1 base, the J end by 4 bases, with 7 bases between.

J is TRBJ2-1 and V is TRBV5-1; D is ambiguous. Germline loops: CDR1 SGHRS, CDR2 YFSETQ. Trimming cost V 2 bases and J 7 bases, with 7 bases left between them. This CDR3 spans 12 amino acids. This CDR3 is CASSFSRNEQFF. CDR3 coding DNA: TGCGCCAGCAGCTTTTCCCGGAATGAGCAGTTCTTC. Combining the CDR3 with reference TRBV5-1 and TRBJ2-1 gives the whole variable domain KAGVTQTPRYLIKTRGQQVTLSCSPISGHRSVSWYQQTPGQGLQFLFEYFSETQRNKGNFPGRFSGRQFSNSRSEMNVSTLELGDSALYLCASSFSRNEQFFGPGTRLTVL.

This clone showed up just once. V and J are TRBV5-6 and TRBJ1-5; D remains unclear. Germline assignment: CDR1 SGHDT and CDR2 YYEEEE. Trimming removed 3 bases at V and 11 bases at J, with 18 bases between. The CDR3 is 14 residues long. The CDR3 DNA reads TGTGCCAGCAGCTCATCGATTCAATTGTCGGCCCAGCATTTT. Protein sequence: CASSSSIQLSAQHF.

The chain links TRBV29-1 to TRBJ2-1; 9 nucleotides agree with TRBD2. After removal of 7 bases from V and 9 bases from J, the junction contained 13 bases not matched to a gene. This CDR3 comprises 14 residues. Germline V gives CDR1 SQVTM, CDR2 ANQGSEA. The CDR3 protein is CSGETSGTWGEQFF. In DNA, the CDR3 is TGCAGCGGGGAGACTAGCGGCACTTGGGGTGAGCAGTTCTTC.

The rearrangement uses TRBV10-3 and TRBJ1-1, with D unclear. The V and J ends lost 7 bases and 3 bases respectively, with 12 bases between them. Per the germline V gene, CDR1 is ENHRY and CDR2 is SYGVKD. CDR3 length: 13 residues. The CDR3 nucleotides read TGTGCCATCAATATCGAATGGGACACTGAAGCTTTCTTT. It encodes CAINIEWDTEAFF.